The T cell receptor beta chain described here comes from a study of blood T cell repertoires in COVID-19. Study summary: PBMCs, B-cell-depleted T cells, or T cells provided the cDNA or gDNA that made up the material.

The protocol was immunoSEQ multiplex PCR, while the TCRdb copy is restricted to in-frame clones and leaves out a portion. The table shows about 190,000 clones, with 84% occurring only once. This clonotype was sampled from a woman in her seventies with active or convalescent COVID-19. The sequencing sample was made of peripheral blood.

The CDR3 DNA follows: TGCGCCAGCAGTGCGAGGACTAGCGGGATGGGATTCACAGATACGCAGTATTTT. Amino acids: CASSARTSGMGFTDTQYF. This chain links TRBV10-1 with TRBJ2-3; 12 bases line up with TRBD2. Germline V lookup: CDR1 WNHNN, CDR2 SYGVQD (reference sequence). This CDR3 comprises 18 residues. With V trimmed by 4 bases and J by 2 bases, 10 bases remained unmatched.